The present T cell receptor (beta chain) was sequenced within a study of shared clonotypes between healthy human individuals. Study-wide findings and caveats: Estimated clonotype richness was generally higher in naive than memory subsets.

Worth noting for this clone: As yet, its antigen is unknown.

TCRdb keeps only in-frame clones here, not all; method: immunoSEQ multiplex PCR. The sample has hundreds of thousands of clones; roughly 78% are singletons. Per germline, CDR1 SGHAT and CDR2 FQNNGV. The CDR3 runs to 15 residues. The V segment lost 5 bases and the J segment 9 bases; nucleotides outside the gene matches: 10. The sequenced sample was memory CD4+ T cells sorted from blood. The subset is: CD45RA-negative fraction. The clonotype comes from a woman aged 25 to 45 in good health. The chain links TRBV11-2 to TRBJ2-1, with 10 nucleotides matching TRBD2. The CDR3 here is CASSPGTSVGGEQFF. CDR3 bases: TGTGCCAGCAGCCCCGGGACTAGCGTCGGAGGTGAGCAGTTCTTC.